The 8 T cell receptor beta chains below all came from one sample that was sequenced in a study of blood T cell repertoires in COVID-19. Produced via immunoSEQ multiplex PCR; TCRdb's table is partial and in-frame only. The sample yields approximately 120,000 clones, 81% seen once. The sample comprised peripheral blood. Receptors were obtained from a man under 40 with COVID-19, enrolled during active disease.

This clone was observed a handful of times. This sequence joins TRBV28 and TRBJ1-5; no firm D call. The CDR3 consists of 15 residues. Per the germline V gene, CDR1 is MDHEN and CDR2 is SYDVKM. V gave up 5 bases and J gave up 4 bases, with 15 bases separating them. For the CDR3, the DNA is TGTGCCAGCAGTACCCAACAGACCTCTAATCAGCCCCAGCATTTT. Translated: CASSTQQTSNQPQHF.

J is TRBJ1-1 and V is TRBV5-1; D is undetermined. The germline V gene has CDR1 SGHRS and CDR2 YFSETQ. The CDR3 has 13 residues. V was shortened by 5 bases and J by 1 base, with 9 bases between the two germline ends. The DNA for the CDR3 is TGCGCCAGCAGGGCTGAATCGAACACTGAAGCTTTCTTT. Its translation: CASRAESNTEAFF.

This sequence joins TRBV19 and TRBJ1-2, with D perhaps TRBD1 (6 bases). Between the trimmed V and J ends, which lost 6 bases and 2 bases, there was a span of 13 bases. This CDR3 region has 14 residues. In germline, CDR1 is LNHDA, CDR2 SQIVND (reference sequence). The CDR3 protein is CASRWGQANYGYTF. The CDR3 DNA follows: TGTGCCAGTAGATGGGGGCAGGCAAACTATGGCTACACCTTC.

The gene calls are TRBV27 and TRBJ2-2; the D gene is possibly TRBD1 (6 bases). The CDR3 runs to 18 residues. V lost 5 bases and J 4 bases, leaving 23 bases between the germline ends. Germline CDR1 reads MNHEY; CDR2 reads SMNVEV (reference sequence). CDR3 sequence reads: CASSPLSRRRGPTGELFF. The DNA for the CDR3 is TGTGCCAGCAGTCCCCTGAGCCGCCGCAGGGGACCCACCGGGGAGCTGTTTTTT.

As DNA, the CDR3 is TGTGCCACCAGTGAACCCGGGACAGGGGGCCTCCAAGAGACCCAGTACTTC. Its protein product is CATSEPGTGGLQETQYF. V and J are TRBV24-1 and TRBJ2-5, with TRBD1 matching over 12 bases. The CDR3 length is 17 residues. The germline V gene has CDR1 KGHDR and CDR2 SFDVKD. V trimming: 4 bases; J trimming: 1 base; junction bases outside the gene matches: 6.

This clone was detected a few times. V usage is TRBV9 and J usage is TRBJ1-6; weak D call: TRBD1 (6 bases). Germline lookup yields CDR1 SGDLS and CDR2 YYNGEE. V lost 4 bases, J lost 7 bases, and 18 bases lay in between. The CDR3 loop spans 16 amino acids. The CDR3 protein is CASSPPGTRGNSPLHF. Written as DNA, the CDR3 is TGTGCCAGCAGCCCACCCGGGACAAGAGGGAATTCACCCCTCCACTTT.

As DNA, the CDR3 is TGTGCCAGCAGTGAATTCCCAGGGGGCGATGGCTACACCTTC. Protein product: CASSEFPGGDGYTF. The V gene is TRBV25-1, the J gene TRBJ1-2, with 8 bases matching TRBD1. The CDR3 has 14 residues. Trimming took 1 base from V and 6 from J; bases not matched to a gene: 4. Germline V gene lookup returns CDR1 MGHDK and CDR2 SYGVNS.

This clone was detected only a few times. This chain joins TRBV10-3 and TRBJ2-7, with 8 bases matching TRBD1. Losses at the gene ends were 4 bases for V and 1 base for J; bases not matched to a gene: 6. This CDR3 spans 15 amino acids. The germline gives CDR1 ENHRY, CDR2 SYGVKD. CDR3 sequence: CAISGEGDRSYEQYF. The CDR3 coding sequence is TGTGCCATCAGTGGCGAGGGGGACAGGTCCTACGAGCAGTACTTC.